This TCR beta chain was captured in a study of T cell responses to AZD1222 COVID-19 vaccine. Study findings and constraints: Every sample of the repertoires postdated the peak T cell response. Mostly white British, mostly female donors; authors suggested clonal diversity may be underestimated.

TCRdb's table, derived via immunoSEQ multiplex PCR, lists solely in-frame clones and lacks some. This table has under 150,000 clones, over 75% appearing once. As to this clone: The antigen is not known.

V was shortened by 0 bases and J by 5 bases, with 11 bases between the two germline ends. The germline V gene encodes CDR1 SGHRS and CDR2 YFSETQ. The CDR3 totals 14 residues. The chain carries TRBV5-1 and TRBJ1-1; D call uncertain. The TCR originated in an adult in good health. The source material was peripheral blood, sampled on day 0 of AZD1222 vaccination. In DNA, the CDR3 is TGCGCCAGCAGCTTGGAACGGGGAGTTACTGAAGCTTTCTTT. Protein product: CASSLERGVTEAFF.